The 28 T cell receptor beta chains in this list originate from one sample, sequenced in a study of cytomegalovirus exposure and HLA in healthy donors. The PCR was carried out with 60 Vbeta primers and 13 Jbeta primers. Clones were sequenced by immunoSEQ multiplex PCR, and TCRdb holds only the in-frame ones, with some missing. This table has more than 80,000 clones, roughly 76% appearing once. The sample comprised PBMCs. The receptors stem from a woman in her fifties or sixties in good health and CMV-seropositive.

CDR3 residues: CASSHRGSFYEQYF. The CDR3 nucleotides read TGTGCCAGCAGTCACAGGGGAAGTTTCTACGAGCAGTACTTC. This sequence joins TRBV2 and TRBJ2-7, with TRBD1 identical over 7 bases. From germline, CDR1 is SNHLY and CDR2 FYNNEI. V lost 5 bases and J lost 3; bases outside the gene matches: 7. The CDR3 runs 14 residues.

In its sample, this clone was seen a few times. This chain joins TRBV19 and TRBJ1-3, with a weak D call TRBD1 (6 bases). CDR1 is LNHDA and CDR2 is SQIVND in the germline V gene (reference sequence). This CDR3 is 16 amino acids long. Trimming cost V 3 bases and J 0 bases, with 12 bases left between them. The CDR3 DNA sequence: TGTGCCAGTAGTATCTTAGGGGGAACCTCTGGAAACACCATATATTTT. Protein sequence: CASSILGGTSGNTIYF.

In its sample, this clone was seen once. This chain connects TRBV30 to TRBJ2-3; 10 bases line up with TRBD2. Germline assignment: CDR1 GTSNPN and CDR2 SVGIG (reference sequence). J gave up 2 bases and V 1 base, and 3 bases lay outside the gene matches. The CDR3 length is 15 residues. CDR3 nucleotide sequence: TGTGCCTGGAGTGGGACTAGCGGAAACACAGATACGCAGTATTTT. It encodes CAWSGTSGNTDTQYF.

The V gene is TRBV6-1, the J gene TRBJ2-7; a possible D gene is TRBD1 (7 bases). The V and J ends lost 4 bases and 6 bases respectively, with 13 bases between them. Germline loops: CDR1 MNHNS, CDR2 SASEGT. This CDR3 has 13 residues. The CDR3 sequence is CASSVQGGSEQYF. In nucleotides, the CDR3 is TGTGCCAGCAGTGTCCAGGGGGGAAGCGAGCAGTACTTC.

The chain joins TRBV2 to TRBJ1-4; D ambiguous. Trimming took off 3 bases at V and 2 bases at J, with 16 bases between the two ends. CDR3 length equals 17 residues. From germline, CDR1 is SNHLY and CDR2 FYNNEI. Here the CDR3 DNA reads TGTGCCAGCAGTGAGAACCTTTATCAGGCGACTAATGAAAAACTGTTTTTT. This sequence encodes CASSENLYQATNEKLFF. The variable domain in full, completed from reference TRBV2 and TRBJ1-4, reads EPEVTQTPSHQVTQMGQEVILRCVPISNHLYFYWYRQILGQKVEFLVSFYNNEISEKSEIFDDQFSVERPDGSNFTLKIRSTKLEDSAMYFCASSENLYQATNEKLFFGSGTQLSVL.

The rearrangement links TRBV5-5 to TRBJ1-1, with 10 bases that match TRBD1. Losses at the gene ends were 4 bases for V and 3 bases for J; bases not matched to a gene: 9. The CDR3 is made up of 16 amino acids. The germline gives CDR1 SGHKS, CDR2 YYEKEE (reference sequence). CDR3 in DNA: TGTGCCAGCAGCCATGGGGACAGGGGTAGGGACACTGAAGCTTTCTTT. Its translation: CASSHGDRGRDTEAFF.

V is TRBV18 and J is TRBJ1-2; D might be TRBD1 (6 bases). The CDR3 totals 13 residues. With 6 bases removed from V and 0 bases from J, the gap between germline ends came to 8 bases. Looked up from germline, CDR1 is KGHSH and CDR2 is LQKENI. The DNA of the CDR3 is TGTGCCAGCTCGGGGGGGCCTAACTATGGCTACACCTTC. Translated: CASSGGPNYGYTF.

This chain joins TRBV7-6 and TRBJ2-2, with 7 bases fitting TRBD1. After removal of 4 bases from V and 1 base from J, the junction contained 0 bases not matched to a gene. Germline V lookup: CDR1 SGHVS, CDR2 FNYEAQ. This CDR3 region has 14 residues. This CDR3 is CASSSGGNTGELFF. The CDR3 DNA reads as TGTGCCAGCAGCTCAGGGGGGAACACCGGGGAGCTGTTTTTT.

The chain combines TRBV30 with TRBJ2-1; 10 bases agree with TRBD2. V lost 2 bases, J lost 4 bases, and 8 bases stayed unmatched. Germline-derived CDR1 and CDR2 are GTSNPN and SVGIG (reference sequence). The CDR3 loop spans 16 amino acids. The CDR3 nucleotides read TGTGCCTGGAGTCCCCCTACTAGCGGGGAATACAATGAGCAGTTCTTC. Its translation is CAWSPPTSGEYNEQFF. Full variable domain (remainder filled in from reference TRBV30 and TRBJ2-1): SQTIHQWPATLVQPVGSPLSLECTVEGTSNPNLYWYRQAAGRGLQLLFYSVGIGQISSEVPQNLSASRPQDRQFILSSKKLLLSDSGFYLCAWSPPTSGEYNEQFFGPGTRLTVL.

This chain joins TRBV7-6 and TRBJ2-3; 9 nucleotides line up with TRBD2. This CDR3 spans 20 amino acids. Looked up from germline, CDR1 is SGHVS and CDR2 is FNYEAQ. V lost 1 base, J lost 4 bases, and 18 bases stayed unmatched. The CDR3 sequence is CASSLGVYGGGAVGADTQYF. For the CDR3, the DNA is TGTGCCAGCAGCTTAGGAGTGTACGGCGGGGGGGCCGTAGGGGCAGATACGCAGTATTTT.

The rearrangement links TRBV30 to TRBJ2-7; 7 bases agree with TRBD2. Germline lookup yields CDR1 GTSNPN and CDR2 SVGIG (reference sequence). The CDR3 sequence is 12 residues long. V was clipped by 1 base and J by 6 bases; unmatched bases: 3. The CDR3 reads CAWSGGGAEQYF. The CDR3 nucleotides are TGTGCCTGGAGTGGGGGGGGAGCCGAGCAGTACTTC.

The gene calls are TRBV2 and TRBJ2-5; 11 positions match TRBD2. Germline CDR1 and CDR2: SNHLY and FYNNEI. The CDR3 contains 14 residues. J lost 3 bases, V lost 6 bases, and 3 bases had no gene match. The CDR3 is CASRIAGGEETQYF. CDR3 in DNA: TGTGCCAGCAGAATAGCGGGGGGGGAAGAGACCCAGTACTTC.

The CDR3 spells CASSQEEGVEKLFF. In nucleotides, the CDR3 is TGTGCCAGCAGCCAAGAAGAAGGAGTTGAAAAACTGTTTTTT. This chain links TRBV4-2 with TRBJ1-4, with D uncertain. Germline V gene sequence: CDR1 LGHNA, CDR2 YNFKEQ. With 0 bases removed from V and 7 bases from J, the gap between germline ends came to 9 bases. This CDR3 comprises 14 residues.

This chain links TRBV7-3 with TRBJ1-1, with 9 bases identical to TRBD1. This CDR3 region has 15 residues. V lost 5 bases to trimming and J lost 3 bases; unmatched junction nucleotides: 7. CDR1 and CDR2 (germline): SGHTA, FQGTGA. The CDR3 spells CASSPDRGEDTEAFF. CDR3 DNA sequence: TGTGCCAGCAGCCCGGACAGGGGAGAGGACACTGAAGCTTTCTTT.

This chain joins TRBV25-1 and TRBJ1-2; 8 positions agree with TRBD1. CDR1 is MGHDK and CDR2 is SYGVNS in the germline V gene. CDR3 length: 13 residues. The V and J ends lost 6 bases and 5 bases, in that order; junction bases with no gene match: 5. This CDR3 is CASRGQVSYGYTF. The CDR3 nucleotides read TGTGCCAGCAGGGGACAGGTTTCGTATGGCTACACCTTC.

A note on this clone: Additional DNA sequences in this sample encode the identical CDR3. The chain carries TRBV11-2 and TRBJ2-7; 13 bases are shared with TRBD2. The V gene's germline CDR1 is SGHAT and CDR2 FQNNGV. This CDR3 has 16 residues. V lost 6 bases and J lost 5; bases outside the gene matches: 10. The CDR3 region is CASRRLAGGLGNEQYF. The CDR3 nucleotides are TGTGCCAGCAGGCGACTAGCGGGGGGATTGGGGAACGAGCAGTACTTC.

This chain links TRBV27 with TRBJ2-7, with 12 bases matching TRBD2. This CDR3 comprises 17 residues. CDR1 is MNHEY, CDR2 SMNVEV, per germline (reference sequence). J gave up 0 bases and V 5 bases, and 8 bases lay outside the gene matches. The chain's CDR3 is CASSGGLAGLSSYEQYF. CDR3 DNA sequence: TGTGCCAGCAGTGGCGGACTAGCGGGATTGAGCTCCTACGAGCAGTACTTC.

This clone was detected a few times. The V gene is TRBV25-1, the J gene TRBJ2-2, with D maybe TRBD1 (5 bases). There are 14 residues in the CDR3. Germline V lookup: CDR1 MGHDK, CDR2 SYGVNS. Deletions cut 4 bases from V and 4 bases from J, with 10 bases between. CDR3 in DNA: TGTGCCAGCAGTGTACAGGCCGGCACCGGGGAGCTGTTTTTT. As protein: CASSVQAGTGELFF.

The chain recombines TRBV19 with TRBJ2-7; maybe TRBD1 (6 bases). Trimming pared 2 bases from V and 4 bases from J, leaving 12 bases between. Germline CDR1 and CDR2: LNHDA and SQIVND (reference sequence). The CDR3 covers 14 residues. The CDR3 DNA reads TGTGCCAGTAGTATAACAGGGACGGGGTACGAGCAGTACTTC. Amino acids: CASSITGTGYEQYF.

Here the CDR3 reads CASSLIGGPTGELFF. The CDR3 DNA reads as TGTGCCAGCAGTTTGATAGGGGGACCCACCGGGGAGCTGTTTTTT. The chain joins TRBV28 to TRBJ2-2, with D possibly being TRBD1 (6 bases). Looked up from germline, CDR1 is MDHEN and CDR2 is SYDVKM. V shed 3 bases and J shed 4 bases, with 12 bases lying between them. The CDR3 sequence is 15 residues long.

This sequence joins TRBV7-2 and TRBJ2-3; D is ambiguous. Trimming left V 6 bases short and J 8 bases short, with 9 bases between. The germline gives CDR1 SGHTA, CDR2 FQGNSA. This CDR3 contains 11 residues. CDR3: CASREAGTQYF. CDR3 nucleotides: TGTGCCAGCAGAGAAGCTGGTACGCAGTATTTT.

V is TRBV27 and J is TRBJ1-2, with 9 bases identical to TRBD1. V lost 5 bases, J lost 7 bases, and 5 bases stayed unmatched. The CDR3 loop spans 13 amino acids. The germline V gene encodes CDR1 MNHEY and CDR2 SMNVEV (reference sequence). The chain's CDR3 is CASSPGQGFGYTF. Written as DNA, the CDR3 is TGTGCCAGCAGTCCGGGACAGGGATTTGGCTACACCTTC.

This clone was recorded only once. The chain combines TRBV10-3 with TRBJ2-3; 11 bases are shared with TRBD2. The CDR3 is made up of 17 amino acids. Germline CDR1 is ENHRY and CDR2 is SYGVKD. J gave up 1 base and V 6 bases, and 9 bases lay outside the gene matches. CDR3 in DNA: TGTGCCATCAGCGGAGGGGATAGCGGGGGGGGCACAGATACGCAGTATTTT. Translating it yields CAISGGDSGGGTDTQYF.

The gene calls are TRBV7-3 and TRBJ2-2; TRBD1 aligns across 8 bases. Germline CDR1 SGHTA, CDR2 FQGTGA. The CDR3 sequence is 16 residues long. J gave up 6 bases and V 2 bases, and 8 bases lay outside the gene matches. This CDR3 is CASSLLPQGAAGELFF. The CDR3 DNA reads as TGTGCCAGCAGCTTATTACCGCAGGGGGCCGCCGGGGAGCTGTTTTTT.

V gene TRBV9 combines with J gene TRBJ1-3; the D gene is possibly TRBD1 (6 bases). Germline CDR1 and CDR2: SGDLS and YYNGEE. The ends were cut back, 4 bases at V and 0 bases at J, with 11 bases in the middle. The CDR3 is 15 amino acids. CDR3 sequence reads: CASSSQGISGNTIYF. For the CDR3, the DNA is TGTGCCAGCAGCTCACAGGGAATCTCTGGAAACACCATATATTTT.

In its sample, this clone was seen once. This chain links TRBV6-5 with TRBJ2-1; 7 nucleotides align to TRBD1. This CDR3 region has 15 residues. V shed 6 bases, J shed 2 bases, and the junction held 7 bases outside the gene matches. Germline-derived CDR1 and CDR2 are MNHEY and SVGAGI. This CDR3 reads CASSPQGIPYNEQFF. The CDR3 DNA reads as TGTGCCAGCAGCCCACAGGGGATACCCTACAATGAGCAGTTCTTC.

The chain links TRBV29-1 to TRBJ2-4, with D possibly matching TRBD1 (5 bases). CDR1 is SQVTM and CDR2 is ANQGSEA in the germline V gene. The CDR3 sequence is 11 residues long. V was cut by 4 bases and J by 5 bases, with 6 bases left in between. This CDR3 is CSVGGENIQYF. The CDR3 nucleotides read TGCAGCGTTGGGGGCGAAAACATTCAGTACTTC.

This clone was observed a single time. Just one base apart from a much larger clone, this may be a read error. The chain employs TRBV5-5 and TRBJ1-3; 9 bases line up with TRBD1. This CDR3 has 14 amino acids. Looked up from germline, CDR1 is SGHKS and CDR2 is YYEKEE (reference sequence). The junction had 0 bases not matched to a gene; V was cut back by 3 bases and J by 2 bases. The CDR3 DNA reads as TGTGCCAGCAGCTGGGACAGGGCTGGAAACACCATATATTTT. The encoded protein is CASSWDRAGNTIYF.